Sequencing of this T cell receptor beta chain was carried out in a study of blood T cell repertoires in COVID-19. Overall study: Sites in the United States, Italy and Spain provided acute and convalescent COVID-19 samples. Sources were T cells, B-cell-depleted T cells, or PBMCs; the material itself was cDNA or gDNA.

Germline CDR1 is MNHEY and CDR2 is SVGAGI. This CDR3 region has 15 residues. Between the trimmed V and J ends, which lost 6 bases and 7 bases, there was a span of 19 bases. Clones were read by immunoSEQ multiplex PCR, and TCRdb kept only the in-frame ones, dropping some. The table has 250,000 to 300,000 clones, 88% seen once. The sequence was obtained from a woman in her twenties or thirties who had recovered from COVID-19. Input material: peripheral blood. The V and J genes are TRBV6-5 and TRBJ2-1, with D perhaps TRBD2 (5 bases). CDR3 sequence reads: CASSPGSLALNEQFF. CDR3 DNA: TGTGCCAGCAGCCCAGGCAGTCTAGCCCTTAATGAGCAGTTCTTC.